This T cell receptor (beta chain) was sequenced for a study of blood T cells in healthy people across ages. Study summary: Every two T cells gave about one barcoded beta molecule via template switching.

Trimming took 5 bases from V and 7 from J, leaving 14 bases between them. The CDR3 runs to 13 residues. Donors each provided approximately 9.6 milliliters of peripheral blood. Then a second PCR, running roughly 6 to 11 cycles, was carried out with a sample-barcoded 5' primer and a J-beta primer mix. The template-switch adaptor was a 5' adaptor with 12 random nucleotides. It tagged each cDNA molecule. Sequencing recovered at least 2.5 million CDR3-containing paired-end reads from each sample. MiXCR was run by TCRdb on the 5' RACE reads, yielding one entry per CDR3 protein. This sample carries some 1.8 million distinct CDR3 sequences, roughly two fifths of them seen once, and the ten largest clones take roughly 23%.

This clonotype was obtained from a human donor in good health. Sequenced: blood. The genes are TRBV12-3 or TRBV12-4 and TRBJ1-2; D possibly corresponds to TRBD1 (5 bases). CDR3 in DNA: TGTGCCAGCAGTACCGGGGGGTATGTTGGCTACACCTTC. Its protein product is CASSTGGYVGYTF.